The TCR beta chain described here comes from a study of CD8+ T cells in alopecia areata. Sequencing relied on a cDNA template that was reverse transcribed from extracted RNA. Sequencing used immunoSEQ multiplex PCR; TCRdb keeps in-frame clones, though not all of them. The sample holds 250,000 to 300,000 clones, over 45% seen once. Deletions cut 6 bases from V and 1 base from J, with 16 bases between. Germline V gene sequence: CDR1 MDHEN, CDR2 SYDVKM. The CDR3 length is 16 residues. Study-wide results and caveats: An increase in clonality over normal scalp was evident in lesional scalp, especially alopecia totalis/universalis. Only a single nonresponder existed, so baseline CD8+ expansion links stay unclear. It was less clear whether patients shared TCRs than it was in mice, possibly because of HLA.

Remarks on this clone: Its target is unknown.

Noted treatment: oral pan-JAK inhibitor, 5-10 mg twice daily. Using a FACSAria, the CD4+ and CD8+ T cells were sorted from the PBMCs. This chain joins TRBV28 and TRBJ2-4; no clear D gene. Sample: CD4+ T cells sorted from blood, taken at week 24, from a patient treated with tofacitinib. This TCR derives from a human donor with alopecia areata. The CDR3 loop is CASRTTSGPAKNIQYF. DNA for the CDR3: TGTGCCAGCAGGACCACATCTGGCCCGGCCAAAAACATTCAGTACTTC.